These T cell receptor beta chains were read from a single sample in a study of blood T cell repertoires in COVID-19. Using immunoSEQ multiplex PCR, the repertoire was profiled, and TCRdb retains in-frame clones only, with some absent. The sample yields some 290,000 clones, about 90% seen once. The specimen was peripheral blood. The receptors shown here come from a woman aged 30 to 39 with COVID-19, enrolled during active disease. Each CDR3 is given with its conserved first and last residue. The D gene is left open where the match is weak. Expanded clones get a size class; other rows say once, few or many, or leave the size out.

d_call: TRBD1
v_call: TRBV25-1
j_call: TRBJ1-6
clone_size: -
cdr3_nt: TGTGCCAGCAGTGAAGCGGGACAGTGGACACCCCTCCACTTT
cdr3_aa: CASSEAGQWTPLHF

d_call: TRBD1
v_call: TRBV28
j_call: TRBJ1-2
clone_size: -
cdr3_nt: TGCGCCACAGGGGGTGGCTATGGCTACACCTTC
cdr3_aa: CATGGGYGYTF

d_call: TRBD2
v_call: TRBV5-1
j_call: TRBJ2-7
clone_size: -
cdr3_nt: TGCGCCAGCAGGTTGAATAGCGGGAGAGGGTACGAGCAGTACTTC
cdr3_aa: CASRLNSGRGYEQYF

d_call: -
v_call: TRBV3-1/TRBV3-2
j_call: TRBJ2-5
clone_size: -
cdr3_nt: TGTGCCAGCAGCCAAGGGCCCGGGGGGACCCAGTACTTC
cdr3_aa: CASSQGPGGTQYF

d_call: -
v_call: TRBV28
j_call: TRBJ1-2
clone_size: -
cdr3_nt: TGTGCCAGCAGTTTCCGGAGAGCTAACTATGGCTACACCTTC
cdr3_aa: CASSFRRANYGYTF

d_call: TRBD1
v_call: TRBV28
j_call: TRBJ2-7
clone_size: -
cdr3_nt: TGTGCCAGCAGCCCAGGGGGCAACTACGAGCAGTACTTC
cdr3_aa: CASSPGGNYEQYF

d_call: -
v_call: TRBV28
j_call: TRBJ2-7
clone_size: -
cdr3_nt: TGTGCCAGCAGTTCCCGTGGGAGGGGGGGGTACGAGCAGTACTTC
cdr3_aa: CASSSRGRGGYEQYF

d_call: -
v_call: TRBV6-1
j_call: TRBJ1-5
clone_size: -
cdr3_nt: TGTGCCAGCAGTGAATCGGGGGGGCATCATCAGCCCCAGCATTTT
cdr3_aa: CASSESGGHHQPQHF

d_call: TRBD1
v_call: TRBV2
j_call: TRBJ1-2
clone_size: -
cdr3_nt: TGTGCCAGCAGTGACAGGGGGCTGAACTATGGCTACACCTTC
cdr3_aa: CASSDRGLNYGYTF

d_call: TRBD1
v_call: TRBV28
j_call: TRBJ2-1
clone_size: -
cdr3_nt: TGTGCCAGCAGGGGCAGGGGGCTTACCTACAATGAGCAGTTCTTC
cdr3_aa: CASRGRGLTYNEQFF

d_call: TRBD2
v_call: TRBV10-3
j_call: TRBJ2-3
clone_size: -
cdr3_nt: TGTGCCATCAGTGAGTCTAGCGGGAGATCCCCCACAGATACGCAGTATTTT
cdr3_aa: CAISESSGRSPTDTQYF

d_call: -
v_call: TRBV19
j_call: TRBJ2-6
clone_size: -
cdr3_nt: TGTGCCAGTAGTAATAGGGGGTCTGGGGCCAACGTCCTGACTTTC
cdr3_aa: CASSNRGSGANVLTF

d_call: -
v_call: TRBV27
j_call: TRBJ2-7
clone_size: -
cdr3_nt: TGTGCCAGCAGTTTATCGGGTAGGGGAGGCTACGAGCAGTACTTC
cdr3_aa: CASSLSGRGGYEQYF

d_call: TRBD1
v_call: TRBV10-3
j_call: TRBJ1-4
clone_size: -
cdr3_nt: TGTGCCATCAGTGAGAGGTCAGGGGGCAGAGAAAAACTGTTTTTT
cdr3_aa: CAISERSGGREKLFF

d_call: -
v_call: TRBV28
j_call: TRBJ1-3
clone_size: -
cdr3_nt: TGTGCCAGCAGTACCCAGAGGACAGCGTCGAGAAACACCATATATTTT
cdr3_aa: CASSTQRTASRNTIYF

d_call: -
v_call: TRBV19
j_call: TRBJ2-1
clone_size: -
cdr3_nt: TGTGCCAGTAGTATAGTAGGGCAGGGGCGCTACAATGAGCAGTTCTTC
cdr3_aa: CASSIVGQGRYNEQFF

d_call: TRBD1
v_call: TRBV7-3
j_call: TRBJ1-2
clone_size: -
cdr3_nt: TGTGCCAGCAGCGCCACAGGGGCGGGGGGCTACACCTTC
cdr3_aa: CASSATGAGGYTF

d_call: -
v_call: TRBV7-2
j_call: TRBJ2-7
clone_size: -
cdr3_nt: TGTGCCAGTTCGCCGGGCCCACAGGGCGAGCAGTACTTC
cdr3_aa: CASSPGPQGEQYF

d_call: TRBD1
v_call: TRBV7-6
j_call: TRBJ2-3
clone_size: -
cdr3_nt: TGTGCCAGCAGCCATCGGGACAGGAGCACAGATACGCAGTATTTT
cdr3_aa: CASSHRDRSTDTQYF

d_call: -
v_call: TRBV9
j_call: TRBJ1-2
clone_size: few
cdr3_nt: TGTGCCAGCAGCGTAGTGACAGCTTCGGCTAACTATGGCTACACCTTC
cdr3_aa: CASSVVTASANYGYTF

d_call: -
v_call: TRBV4-1
j_call: TRBJ2-2
clone_size: -
cdr3_nt: TGCGCCAGCAGCCAAGTGGGCGGGGGCGCGTTCACCGGGGAGCTGTTTTTT
cdr3_aa: CASSQVGGGAFTGELFF

d_call: -
v_call: TRBV15
j_call: TRBJ2-7
clone_size: many
cdr3_nt: TGTGCCACCAGCAGAGATAGGGGCAGGGAGCAGTACTTC
cdr3_aa: CATSRDRGREQYF